The next 9 T cell receptor beta chains were all read from a single sample in a study of T-cell reconstitution after alpha-beta-depleted transplantation in children. Researchers prepared the TCRbeta library using unique molecular identifiers, the study reports. TCRdb independently ran MiXCR on the PCR reads; one entry per CDR3 protein. Here the sample spans about 870,000 distinct CDR3 sequences, approximately 15% being singletons. The material was PBMCs, mostly from graft donor cells, obtained 360 days after TCRalphabeta/CD19-depleted stem cell transplant. Receptors were obtained from a male patient between 10 and 17 years old who had a stem cell transplant for acute lymphoblastic leukemia, so the T cells may come from the graft donor.

The rearrangement joins TRBV5-1 to TRBJ1-5, with 8 bases matching TRBD1. CDR1 is SGHRS and CDR2 is YFSETQ in the germline V gene. The J segment lost 7 bases and the V segment lost 4 bases, leaving 13 bases of the junction unmatched. The CDR3 has 16 amino acids. The DNA of the CDR3 is TGCGCCAGCAGCACCGTCCCGGGACAGGATAGGCAGCCCCAGCATTTT. Translated, it gives CASSTVPGQDRQPQHF. Full variable domain (rest looked up from reference TRBV5-1 and TRBJ1-5): KAGVTQTPRYLIKTRGQQVTLSCSPISGHRSVSWYQQTPGQGLQFLFEYFSETQRNKGNFPGRFSGRQFSNSRSEMNVSTLELGDSALYLCASSTVPGQDRQPQHFGDGTRLSIL.

This clonotype appeared a few times. V is TRBV6-1 and J is TRBJ2-3; TRBD2 matches at 10 bases. V lost 6 bases and J lost 4; bases outside the gene matches: 7. Germline V gene sequence: CDR1 MNHNS, CDR2 SASEGT. The CDR3 is 15 residues long. CDR3 in amino acids: CASSPSLAGADTQYF. CDR3 nucleotides: TGTGCCAGCAGCCCTTCTCTAGCGGGAGCAGATACGCAGTATTTT.

The chain couples TRBV27 to TRBJ2-3, with D perhaps matching TRBD2 (5 bases). The CDR3 has 15 amino acids. The germline V gene encodes CDR1 MNHEY and CDR2 SMNVEV (reference sequence). The ends were cut back, 3 bases at V and 3 bases at J, with 13 bases in the middle. The CDR3 DNA sequence: TGTGCCAGCAGTTTTGATCGGGGTCGGACAGATACGCAGTATTTT. It codes for CASSFDRGRTDTQYF.

This clonotype turned up a few times. The chain carries TRBV29-1 and TRBJ2-1; no clear D gene. The germline V and J ends were trimmed by 3 bases and 7 bases, with 7 bases remaining between them. Germline CDR1 and CDR2: SQVTM and ANQGSEA. This CDR3 spans 11 amino acids. CDR3 residues: CSVDRFNEQFF. The CDR3 bases are TGCAGCGTTGACAGGTTTAATGAGCAGTTCTTC.

This chain connects TRBV4-1 to TRBJ2-2, with D hard to call. V was pared by 1 base and J by 6 bases, with 12 bases between. The CDR3 runs 15 residues. CDR1 and CDR2 from the germline V gene are MGHRA and YSYEKL. The CDR3 here is CASSQAPLESGELFF. DNA for the CDR3: TGCGCCAGCAGCCAAGCCCCTCTAGAGTCCGGGGAGCTGTTTTTT.

This sequence joins TRBV20-1 and TRBJ2-5; a possible D gene is TRBD2 (6 bases). From germline, CDR1 is DFQATT and CDR2 SNEGSKA (reference sequence). The CDR3 sequence is 14 residues long. Trimming cost V 3 bases and J 1 base, with 12 bases left between them. This CDR3 reads CSASPTGVQETQYF. Written as DNA, the CDR3 is TGCAGTGCTAGTCCCACGGGGGTCCAAGAGACCCAGTACTTC.

The chain couples TRBV7-3 to TRBJ1-1; D is possibly TRBD1 (5 bases). CDR1 is SGHTA, CDR2 FQGTGA, per germline. Trimming took off 2 bases at V and 6 bases at J, with 10 bases between the two ends. The CDR3 length is 13 residues. CDR3 in amino acids: CASSLPDSPEAFF. CDR3 in DNA: TGTGCCAGCAGCTTACCCGACAGCCCTGAAGCTTTCTTT. The whole variable domain, remainder taken from reference TRBV7-3 and TRBJ1-1, is GAGVSQTPSNKVTEKGKYVELRCDPISGHTALYWYRQSLGQGPEFLIYFQGTGAADDSGLPNDRFFAVRPEGSVSTLKIQRTERGDSAVYLCASSLPDSPEAFFGQGTRLTVV.

The chain recombines TRBV2 with TRBJ2-7; TRBD2 might be the D (5 bases). The CDR3 is 16 residues long. The V gene's germline CDR1 is SNHLY and CDR2 FYNNEI. Trimming stripped 4 bases from V and 5 bases from J, with 21 bases between. CDR3 sequence (DNA): TGTGCCAGCAGTGTACCCTCCAGCGGTAAGACCGACGAGCAGTACTTC. Protein sequence: CASSVPSSGKTDEQYF.

This sequence joins TRBV2 and TRBJ1-1; D ambiguous. CDR1 is SNHLY, CDR2 FYNNEI, per germline. CDR3 length: 13 residues. The ends were cut back, 6 bases at V and 3 bases at J, with 11 bases in the middle. The chain's CDR3 is CASSTAGDTEAFF. The CDR3 nucleotides read TGTGCCAGCAGCACCGCCGGAGACACTGAAGCTTTCTTT.